The clone carrying this T cell receptor (beta chain) was detected only a few times. Germline CDR1 reads SEHNR; CDR2 reads FQNEAQ (reference sequence). The CDR3 loop spans 15 amino acids. The germline V and J ends were trimmed by 4 bases and 8 bases, with 18 bases remaining between them. These data originate in a study of T cell repertoires in cytomegalovirus infection. TCRdb redid the calling of the reads with MiXCR, one entry per CDR3 protein. The table lists more than 85,000 distinct CDR3 sequences, less than 25% of them singletons. The clonotype originates from a human donor in good health (CMV status not recorded). Some clones in this sample may be carry-over from other donors' samples. The chain links TRBV7-9 to TRBJ2-1; D might be TRBD1 (6 bases). The sample taken for sequencing was CD8+ T cells from PBMCs. The chain's CDR3 is CASSSLSQGPHEQFF. The DNA of the CDR3 is TGTGCCAGCAGCTCGCTCTCACAGGGACCCCATGAGCAGTTCTTC.